This T cell receptor beta chain was sequenced in a study of T-cell reconstitution after alpha-beta-depleted transplantation in children listed by TCRdb under 2016. Background on the whole study: T-cell immune reconstitution after TCRalphabeta/CD19-depleted allogeneic hematopoietic cell transplantation in children was quantitatively tracked in the study by means of TCR repertoire profiling. Summary of the overall study and its limitations: About two months after transplant, the apparently early recovery of alphabetaT-cell counts reportedly depended on just several hundred clones that had expanded rapidly and came from non-depleted graft cells. The frequencies of hyperexpanded clones fell over the following months, and after one year, T-cell counts and TCRbeta diversity were mostly attributed to newly produced T cells. In some patients, the high TCRbeta diversity seen at day 60 was put down to recipient T cells and intrathymic progenitors that had survived conditioning.

Counted from cysteine to phenylalanine, this CDR3 has 15 amino acids. Of the read, only the CDR3 DNA is kept; its 45 bases are in frame from base 1. For CDR1 and CDR2, the germline V gene (reference sequence) lists MNHEY and SMNVEV. From V the trimming removes 9 bases and from J it removes 2 bases, while the gene matches leave 9 bases of the junction unaccounted for. With regard to this clonotype: The clone's antigen remains unknown. No much larger clone exists at a distance of one base, and base qualities are not known.

Library generation was performed with PCR. TCRdb shows the sequencer as Illumina HiSeq 2500. Molecular barcoding was employed in the preparation of TCR libraries, with unique molecular identifiers being used to normalize TCRbeta repertoire quantification. TCRdb trimmed public reads at Q25 via fastp, called clones via MiXCR and kept in-frame beta chains. Rows are combined by CDR3 protein, so each entry shows the most common genes and DNA. This sample comprises more than 400,000 distinct CDR3 sequences, approximately 10% of them detected only once. The ten largest clones capture 13% to 15% of the sample. The intended sense of this specimen's treatment or condition label: allogeneic hematopoietic cell transplantation with graft depleted of TCRalphabeta T cells and CD19 B cells. The children who served as transplant recipients had been given grafts of TCRalphabeta/CD19-depleted allogeneic hematopoietic cells.

The receptor's source is a female patient between 2 and 10 years old who had a stem cell transplant for aplastic anemia, so the T cells may come from the graft donor. Sequencing was performed on PBMCs, mostly from graft donor cells, taken 180 days after TCRalphabeta/CD19-depleted stem cell transplant. The chain was built from TRBV27 and TRBJ2-2; TRBD1 agrees with 7 junctional bases. The sequence in DNA is TGTGCCAGTCAGGGGGTACAGGGAAACACCGGGGAGCTGTTTTTT. Its coded protein is CASQGVQGNTGELFF.